Below are 8 T cell receptor beta chains sequenced from a single sample in a study of blood T cell repertoires in COVID-19 (dated by TCRdb to 2018 to 2021). The library came from the immunoSEQ multiplex PCR assay. The source is immuneACCESS, and TCRdb retained only in-frame sequences with V and J called. Part of the clones is not carried over; for the studies checked, unresolved V genes explain less than half of this, and the remainder is unexplained. In this sample the table shows 170,000 or so clones, approximately 85% of which occur a single time. The top ten hold roughly 6.2% of the sample. Source material: PBMCs or T cells enriched from blood (not recorded which). These receptors were obtained from a man aged 40-49 years who had recovered from COVID-19.

This clone was observed a handful of times. The rearrangement links TRBV9 to TRBJ2-2; D gene uncertain. Germline lookup yields CDR1 SGDLS and CDR2 YYNGEE. The CDR3 totals 13 residues. Trimming shortened V by 4 bases and J by 5 bases, and 9 bases separated the two germline ends. CDR3 protein: CASSTHLTGELFF. CDR3 DNA: TGTGCCAGCAGCACCCACTTGACCGGGGAGCTGTTTTTT.

V and J are TRBV30 and TRBJ1-2; 10 bases match TRBD1. The CDR3 is 12 amino acids. With V trimmed by 3 bases and J by 7 bases, 2 bases remained unmatched. Germline V CDR1 and CDR2: GTSNPN, SVGIG (reference sequence). As DNA, the CDR3 is TGTGCCTGGAGCGGGGACAGGGGTGGCTACACCTTC. It encodes CAWSGDRGGYTF.

The genes are TRBV27 and TRBJ1-5; 8 nucleotides align to TRBD1. The CDR3 spans 14 residues. The germline CDR1 and CDR2 sequences are MNHEY and SMNVEV (reference sequence). The junction had 5 bases not matched to a gene; V was cut back by 5 bases and J by 5 bases. This CDR3 reads CASSPGTGYQPQHF. The CDR3 DNA reads as TGTGCCAGCAGTCCCGGGACAGGATATCAGCCCCAGCATTTT.

The rearrangement joins TRBV6-5 to TRBJ1-1; D is perhaps TRBD1 (5 bases). The germline gives CDR1 MNHEY, CDR2 SVGAGI. V was clipped by 5 bases and J by 1 base, with 11 bases between them. The CDR3 has 14 residues. The CDR3 loop is CASSRGLENTEAFF. CDR3 nucleotides: TGTGCCAGCAGTAGGGGTTTGGAGAACACTGAAGCTTTCTTT.

The rearrangement uses TRBV18 and TRBJ2-1; D is ambiguous. Trimming removed 3 bases at V and 0 bases at J, with 6 bases between. The CDR3 totals 14 residues. CDR1 and CDR2 from the germline V gene are KGHSH and LQKENI. In DNA, the CDR3 is TGTGCCAGCTCACCGGCCACCTCCTACAATGAGCAGTTCTTC. Its protein product is CASSPATSYNEQFF.

This rearrangement joins TRBV6-6 to TRBJ1-5; D is perhaps TRBD1 (5 bases). The CDR3 contains 15 residues. Looked up from germline, CDR1 is MNHNY and CDR2 is SVGAGI (reference sequence). V gave up 2 bases and J gave up 6 bases, with 14 bases separating them. The CDR3 region has the DNA TGTGCCAGCAGTTACGCGAGCAGGGAGGTTCAGCCCCAGCATTTT. Protein: CASSYASREVQPQHF.

This clone has a handful of counts. The chain is built from TRBV27 and TRBJ1-6; 7 bases match TRBD1. With 4 bases clipped from V and 6 bases from J, the junction kept 6 bases outside the gene matches. Germline V lookup: CDR1 MNHEY, CDR2 SMNVEV (reference sequence). The CDR3 spans 15 residues. The chain's CDR3 is CASSSPTGSNSPLHF. As DNA, the CDR3 is TGTGCCAGCAGTTCCCCGACAGGGTCTAATTCACCCCTCCACTTT.

The chain links TRBV12-5 to TRBJ1-1; the match to TRBD1 covers 10 bases. The germline V gene has CDR1 LGHNT and CDR2 FRNRAP. The CDR3 runs to 14 residues. V lost 1 base to trimming and J lost 6 bases; unmatched junction nucleotides: 2. CDR3 nucleotides: TGTGCTAGTGGTTTGGGACAGGGGGCTTCTGAAGCTTTCTTT. It encodes CASGLGQGASEAFF.